These 17 T cell receptor beta chains were all obtained from the same sample, sequenced in a study of T cells in women clearing cervical HPV infection. Clones were sequenced by immunoSEQ multiplex PCR, and TCRdb holds only the in-frame ones, with some missing. Its listing shows 23,000 or so clones. The material sequenced was blood buffy coat. The source is a woman between 18 and 75 years old with a cervical HPV16 infection that either progressed to CIN3+ or cleared (not recorded which).

A remark on this clone: The observed sequence ends 3 residues before the CDR3 terminus, with the missing tail filled in from the germline J gene. This chain joins TRBV7-2 and TRBJ1-2; 8 bases line up with TRBD1. V shed 5 bases and J 7 bases; nucleotides not matched to a gene: 6. CDR1 is SGHTA and CDR2 is FQGNSA in the germline V gene. This CDR3 comprises 13 residues. The CDR3 sequence is CASSVDRGIGYTF. The covered CDR3 bases are TGTGCCAGCAGCGTTGACAGGGGCATTGGC.

Notes on this clone: The sequence runs out 3 residues before the end of the CDR3; the remainder is reconstructed from the germline J gene. The J gene is TRBJ2-1, the V gene TRBV6-2 or TRBV6-3, with TRBD2 matching 9 bases. Germline V lookup: CDR1 MNHEY, CDR2 SVGEGT. This CDR3 has 15 amino acids. Germline trimming cut 4 bases from V and 9 bases from J; bases unmatched to any gene: 10. The CDR3 spells CASSSSTSGSLEQFF. CDR3 bases read: TGTGCCAGCAGTTCTTCCACTAGCGGGTCCCTTGAG.

The CDR3 sequence is CASSERDMYQETQYF. Partial CDR3 DNA: TGTGCCAGCAGTGAAAGGGACATGTACCAAGAGACC. The rearrangement uses TRBV6-1 and TRBJ2-5; perhaps TRBD1 as D (6 bases). The missing CDR3 end, 3 residues past where the read stops, is filled in from the germline J gene. CDR3 length: 15 residues. Germline V gives CDR1 MNHNS, CDR2 SASEGT. V shed 2 bases and J shed 0 bases, with 10 bases lying between them.

About this clone: The read ends 3 residues before the CDR3 terminus; that terminus is restored from the germline J gene. The gene calls are TRBV20-1 and TRBJ2-2; possibly TRBD1 for D (6 bases). The CDR3 spans 17 residues. V gave up 5 bases and J gave up 0 bases, with 19 bases separating them. CDR1 DFQATT and CDR2 SNEGSKA come from the germline V gene (reference sequence). The sequenced CDR3 bases are TGCAGTGCTCCCGGGACACACTCTTACGCGAACACCGGGGAG. Translation: CSAPGTHSYANTGE. The full CDR3 is CSAPGTHSYANTGELFF.

Regarding this clone: The read stops 3 residues short of the end of the CDR3; the missing end is completed from the germline J gene. The V and J genes are TRBV7-4 and TRBJ1-3; no reliable D call. CDR1 SGHVT and CDR2 SQSDAQ come from the germline V gene. V was clipped by 5 bases and J by 4 bases, with 15 bases between them. This CDR3 has 15 residues. CDR3 bases read: TGTGCCAGCAGCACCACGAGGCTGAGAGGAAACACC. Amino acid sequence: CASSTTRLRGNT. The entire CDR3 protein reads CASSTTRLRGNTIYF.

A word on this clone: The read terminates 3 residues ahead of where the CDR3 ends, so the germline J gene completes it. This chain connects TRBV5-1 to TRBJ2-7, with TRBD1 matching 8 bases. Germline V gene sequence: CDR1 SGHRS, CDR2 YFSETQ. The CDR3 extends over 17 amino acids. Trimming took 3 bases from V and 2 from J; bases not matched to a gene: 13. Partial CDR3 DNA: TGCGCCAGCAGCTCCTCCAGGGGGCTAGGACCCACCTACGAG. Translating it yields CASSSSRGLGPTYE. The CDR3 in its entirety is CASSSSRGLGPTYEQYF.

CDR3 DNA, as far as it was read: TGTGCCAGCAGTGAGGGTATAGCGGAC. As protein: CASSEGIAD. The complete CDR3 sequence is CASSEGIADYTF. The J gene is TRBJ1-2, the V gene TRBV2; the D is unclear. The read falls 3 residues short of the CDR3 end, and the missing part is taken from the germline J gene. CDR1 SNHLY and CDR2 FYNNEI come from the germline V gene. There are 12 residues in the CDR3.

Comments on this clone: The read is 3 residues too short to cover the CDR3 end, so that end is filled in from the germline J gene. The V call is TRBV14, the J call TRBJ1-2, with D maybe TRBD1 (5 bases). The germline gives CDR1 SGHDN, CDR2 FVKESK. The CDR3 has 15 amino acids. CDR3 DNA (partial): TGTGCCAGCAGCCAAGTACCAGGGAATTTCGACGGC. It codes for CASSQVPGNFDG. The full CDR3 is CASSQVPGNFDGYTF. The full variable domain, in which reference TRBV14 and TRBJ1-2 provide the parts outside the CDR3, is EAGVTQFPSHSVIEKGQTVTLRCDPISGHDNLYWYRRVMGKEIKFLLHFVKESKQDESGMPNNRFLAERTGGTYSTLKVQPAELEDSGVYFCASSQVPGNFDGYTFGSGTRLTVV.

About this clone: The CDR3 goes on 3 residues after the read ends, and that part is filled in from the germline J gene. The J gene is TRBJ2-2, the V gene TRBV28; D is possibly TRBD1 (5 bases). Looked up from germline, CDR1 is MDHEN and CDR2 is SYDVKM. This CDR3 is built from 14 residues. The ends were cut back, 6 bases at V and 1 base at J, with 9 bases in the middle. CDR3 bases read: TGTGCCAGCAGCCCCCAGGGGAACACCGGGGAG. It encodes CASSPQGNTGE. From start to end, the CDR3 is CASSPQGNTGELFF.

On this clone itself: The read comes to an end 3 residues before the CDR3 does, leaving the germline J gene to fill in the end. The rearrangement uses TRBV5-1 and TRBJ1-4, with 7 nucleotides matching TRBD1. This CDR3 spans 16 amino acids. The germline V gene has CDR1 SGHRS and CDR2 YFSETQ. Trimming cost V 0 bases and J 7 bases; bases outside gene matches: 9. The CDR3 sequence is CASSLDPIQGSEKLFF. The sequenced CDR3 bases are TGCGCCAGCAGCTTGGATCCGATACAGGGGAGTGAAAAA. The variable domain in full, with the rest retrieved from reference TRBV5-1 and TRBJ1-4, is KAGVTQTPRYLIKTRGQQVTLSCSPISGHRSVSWYQQTPGQGLQFLFEYFSETQRNKGNFPGRFSGRQFSNSRSEMNVSTLELGDSALYLCASSLDPIQGSEKLFFGSGTQLSVL.

On this clone: The CDR3 is cut off 3 residues early in the read; its end comes from the germline J gene. V usage is TRBV7-2 and J usage is TRBJ2-1, with D maybe TRBD2 (7 bases). The CDR3 consists of 15 residues. In germline, CDR1 is SGHTA, CDR2 FQGNSA. Trimming shortened V by 2 bases and J by 5 bases, and 13 bases separated the two germline ends. The sequenced CDR3 bases are TGTGCCAGCAGCTTATGGGGGGGGCCCAACAATGAG. It encodes CASSLWGGPNNE. The CDR3, in full, reads CASSLWGGPNNEQFF.

A remark on this clone: Sequencing ends 3 residues short of the CDR3 end; the germline J gene provides the rest. The chain links TRBV12-3 or TRBV12-4 to TRBJ2-2, with D perhaps TRBD2 (6 bases). This CDR3 has 17 amino acids. V was shortened by 7 bases and J by 7 bases, with 25 bases between the two germline ends. CDR3: CASTPTPARDRFGELFF. The CDR3 bases that were read are TGTGCCAGCACTCCCACTCCCGCGCGGGATAGGTTCGGGGAG.

Concerning this clone itself: From the germline J gene comes the end of the CDR3, since the read stops 3 residues before it. This chain uses TRBV6-1 with TRBJ2-7; 8 nucleotides match TRBD1. CDR3 length equals 17 residues. Germline V CDR1 and CDR2: MNHNS, SASEGT. V shed 2 bases, J shed 4 bases, and the junction held 13 bases outside the gene matches. CDR3: CASSEFPGGGVFYEQYF. CDR3 bases read: TGTGCCAGCAGTGAATTCCCAGGGGGCGGGGTTTTTTACGAG.

Regarding this clone: The read ends 3 residues before the CDR3 terminus; that terminus is restored from the germline J gene. V gene TRBV7-9 combines with J gene TRBJ2-7, with D unclear. V lost 1 base and J 0 bases, leaving 10 bases between the germline ends. The CDR3 loop spans 15 amino acids. Looked up from germline, CDR1 is SEHNR and CDR2 is FQNEAQ (reference sequence). The CDR3 bases that were read are TGTGCCAGCAGCTTAGGCAGATTGAGCTCCTACGAG. It yields the protein CASSLGRLSSYE. The entire CDR3 sequence reads CASSLGRLSSYEQYF.

The CDR3 here is CASQWSNQPQHF. The CDR3 DNA, read in part, is TGTGCCAGCCAGTGGAGCAATCAGCCC. The rearrangement links TRBV19 to TRBJ1-5; D ambiguous. The read is 3 residues too short to cover the CDR3 end, so that end is filled in from the germline J gene. Trimming removed 9 bases from V and 1 base from J, with 7 bases in between. The germline CDR1 and CDR2 sequences are LNHDA and SQIVND (reference sequence). The CDR3 length is 12 residues.

Concerning this clone: The read halts 3 residues ahead of the CDR3 end, with the missing end drawn from the germline J gene. The gene calls are TRBV20-1 and TRBJ2-7; TRBD2 matches 8 bases. This CDR3 has 15 amino acids. The germline V gene has CDR1 DFQATT and CDR2 SNEGSKA (reference sequence). Trimming removed 4 bases from V and 1 base from J; junction bases left unmatched: 9. The sequenced part of the CDR3 DNA is TGCAGTGCTAAACCTTGGACTAGCCGATCCTACGAG. Its protein product is CSAKPWTSRSYE. The entire CDR3 is CSAKPWTSRSYEQYF.

About this clone: The read gets to within 3 residues of the CDR3 end, and the germline J gene fills in the rest. The rearrangement links TRBV7-9 to TRBJ1-2; D gene unclear. The germline V gene encodes CDR1 SEHNR and CDR2 FQNEAQ (reference sequence). The CDR3 loop spans 15 amino acids. This CDR3 is CASSLPGESTDTYTF. The part of the CDR3 DNA that was read is TGTGCCAGCAGCCTCCCCGGGGAAAGCACAGATACC.